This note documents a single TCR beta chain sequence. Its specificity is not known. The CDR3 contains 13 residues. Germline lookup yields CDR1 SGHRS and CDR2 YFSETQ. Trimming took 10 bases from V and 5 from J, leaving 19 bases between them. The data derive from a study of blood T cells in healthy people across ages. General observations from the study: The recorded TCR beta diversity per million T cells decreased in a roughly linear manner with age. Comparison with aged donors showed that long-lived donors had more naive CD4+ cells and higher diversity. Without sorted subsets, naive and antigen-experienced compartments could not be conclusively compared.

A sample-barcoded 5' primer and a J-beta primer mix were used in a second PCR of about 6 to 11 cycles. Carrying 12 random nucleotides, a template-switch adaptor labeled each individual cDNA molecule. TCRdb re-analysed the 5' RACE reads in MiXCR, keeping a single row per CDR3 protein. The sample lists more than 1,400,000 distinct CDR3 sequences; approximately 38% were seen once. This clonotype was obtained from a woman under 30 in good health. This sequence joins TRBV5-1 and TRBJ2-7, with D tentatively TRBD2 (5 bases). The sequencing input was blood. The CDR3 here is CACGLASADEQYF. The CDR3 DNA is TGCGCCTGTGGGCTAGCCAGCGCCGACGAGCAGTACTTC.